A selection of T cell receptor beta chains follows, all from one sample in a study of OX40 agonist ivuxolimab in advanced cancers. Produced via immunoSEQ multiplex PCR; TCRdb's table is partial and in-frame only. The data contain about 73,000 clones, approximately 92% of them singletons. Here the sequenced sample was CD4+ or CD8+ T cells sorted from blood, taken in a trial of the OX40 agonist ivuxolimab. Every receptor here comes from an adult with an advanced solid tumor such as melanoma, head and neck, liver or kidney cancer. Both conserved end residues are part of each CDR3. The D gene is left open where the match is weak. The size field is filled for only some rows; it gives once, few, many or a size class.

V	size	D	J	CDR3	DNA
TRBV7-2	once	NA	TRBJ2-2	CASSPGVVGELFF	TGTGCCAGCAGCCCCGGGGTAGTCGGGGAGCTGTTTTTT
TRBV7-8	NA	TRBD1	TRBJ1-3	CASSLTGVRSGNTIYF	TGTGCCAGCAGCTTGACAGGGGTCCGCTCTGGAAACACCATATATTTT
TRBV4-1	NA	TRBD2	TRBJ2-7	CASSQDSGASYEQYF	TGCGCCAGCAGCCAAGATAGCGGGGCCTCCTACGAGCAGTACTTC
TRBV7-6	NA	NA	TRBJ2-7	CASSVDQGHFLTYEQYF	TGTGCCAGCAGCGTTGACCAGGGACACTTTCTAACCTACGAGCAGTACTTC
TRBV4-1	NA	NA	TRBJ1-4	CASSQLFGVEKLFF	TGCGCCAGCAGCCAACTTTTCGGGGTCGAAAAACTGTTTTTT
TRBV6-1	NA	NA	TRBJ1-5	CASSEIGRVEHF	TGTGCCAGCAGTGAAATTGGGCGAGTGGAGCATTTT
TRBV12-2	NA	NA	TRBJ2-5	CASRRCRDGYGETQYF	TGTGCAAGTCGCCGATGTCGGGACGGGTACGGGGAGACCCAGTACTTC
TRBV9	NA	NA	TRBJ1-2	CASSVGGVTNYGYTF	TGTGCCAGCAGCGTAGGAGGGGTGACCAACTATGGCTACACCTTC
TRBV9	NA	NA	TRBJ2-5	CASSGLGTQYF	TGTGCCAGCAGCGGGCTGGGGACCCAGTACTTC
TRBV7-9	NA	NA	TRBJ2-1	CASSLAGGFIGAGEFF	TGTGCCAGCAGCTTAGCAGGAGGGTTCATCGGGGCTGGAGAGTTCTTC
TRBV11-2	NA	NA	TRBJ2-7	CASSWGGSSYEQYF	TGTGCCAGCAGCTGGGGGGGCAGCTCCTACGAGCAGTACTTC
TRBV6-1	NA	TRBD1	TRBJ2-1	CASSEGTGGWHNEQFF	TGTGCCAGCAGTGAAGGGACAGGGGGCTGGCACAATGAGCAGTTCTTC
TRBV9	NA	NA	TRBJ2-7	CASSPGVSYEQYF	TGTGCCAGCAGCCCGGGGGTCTCCTACGAGCAGTACTTC
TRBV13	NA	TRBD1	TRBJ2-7	CASSETGTGGVEQYF	TGTGCCAGCAGCGAAACCGGGACAGGGGGCGTCGAGCAGTACTTC
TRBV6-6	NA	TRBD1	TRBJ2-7	CASSQPGTGSNEQYF	TGTGCCAGCAGCCAACCCGGGACAGGGTCTAACGAGCAGTACTTC
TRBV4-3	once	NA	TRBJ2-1	CASSPLGNNEQFF	TGCGCCAGCAGCCCACTAGGGAACAATGAGCAGTTCTTC
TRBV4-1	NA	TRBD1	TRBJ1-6	CASSQDGTGGIADSPLHF	TGCGCCAGCAGCCAAGACGGGACAGGGGGTATCGCTGATTCACCCCTCCACTTT
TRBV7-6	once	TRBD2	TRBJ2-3	CASDSSGSSGGTRTDTQYF	TGTGCCAGCGACTCCTCGGGGTCTAGCGGGGGGACCCGCACAGATACGCAGTATTTT
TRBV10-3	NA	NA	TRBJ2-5	CAISEPGETQYF	TGTGCCATCAGTGAGCCCGGAGAGACCCAGTACTTC
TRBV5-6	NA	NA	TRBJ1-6	CASSSPLEVFGNSPLHF	TGTGCCAGCAGCTCGCCCCTAGAGGTCTTTGGCAATTCACCCCTCCACTTT
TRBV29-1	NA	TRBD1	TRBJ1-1	CSVEGGVNTEAFF	TGCAGCGTAGAAGGGGGCGTGAACACTGAAGCTTTCTTT
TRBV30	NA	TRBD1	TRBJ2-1	CAWIPGTGSYNEQFF	TGTGCCTGGATCCCCGGGACAGGGAGCTACAATGAGCAGTTCTTC
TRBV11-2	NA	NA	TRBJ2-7	CASSLDSQSYEQYF	TGTGCCAGCAGCTTAGACTCGCAATCCTACGAGCAGTACTTC
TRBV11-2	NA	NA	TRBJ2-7	CASSLAGYEQYF	TGTGCCAGCAGCTTAGCCGGTTACGAGCAGTACTTC
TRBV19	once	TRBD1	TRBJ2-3	CASSRDREGTDTQYF	TGTGCCAGTAGTAGGGACAGGGAGGGCACAGATACGCAGTATTTT
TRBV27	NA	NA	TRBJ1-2	CASSWAGQGGYGYTF	TGTGCCAGCAGTTGGGCGGGGCAGGGTGGCTATGGCTACACCTTC
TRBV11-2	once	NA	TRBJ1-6	CASSLALWDTLSPLHF	TGTGCCAGCAGCTTAGCGCTGTGGGACACTCTCTCACCCCTCCACTTT
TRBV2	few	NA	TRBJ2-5	CACLGLGGSAQYF	TGTGCCTGCCTCGGACTAGGGGGTTCGGCCCAGTACTTC
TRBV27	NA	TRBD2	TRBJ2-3	CASSPLGSGGATDTQYF	TGTGCCAGCAGCCCCCTTGGGAGCGGGGGGGCAACAGATACGCAGTATTTT
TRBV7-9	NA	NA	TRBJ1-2	CASSPGGYGYTF	TGTGCCAGCAGCCCGGGAGGCTATGGCTACACCTTC
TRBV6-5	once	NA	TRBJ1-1	CASSPGQTEAFF	TGTGCCAGCAGTCCCGGACAGACTGAAGCTTTCTTT
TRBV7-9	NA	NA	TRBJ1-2	CASSLAQGIYGYTF	TGTGCCAGCAGCTTAGCCCAAGGTATCTATGGCTACACCTTC
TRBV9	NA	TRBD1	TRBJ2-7	CASSVEGGEFYEQYF	TGTGCCAGCAGCGTAGAAGGGGGCGAGTTCTACGAGCAGTACTTC
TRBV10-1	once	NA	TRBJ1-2	CASSDWANYGYTF	TGCGCCAGCAGTGATTGGGCTAACTATGGCTACACCTTC
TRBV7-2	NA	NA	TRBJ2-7	CASSAWDGPYEQYF	TGTGCCAGCAGCGCATGGGACGGACCCTACGAGCAGTACTTC